This T cell receptor beta chain was captured in a study of T cell responses to AZD1222 COVID-19 vaccine. Study observations and caveats: Spike-specific TCRs gained breadth and depth after people received two AZD1222 doses.

Clones were sequenced by immunoSEQ multiplex PCR, and TCRdb holds only the in-frame ones, with some missing. The sample shows 55,000 to 85,000 clones, roughly 84% of them seen only once. This CDR3 region has 16 residues. The junction had 7 bases not matched to a gene; V was cut back by 2 bases and J by 7 bases. The germline gives CDR1 SGHDN, CDR2 FVKESK. On this clone itself: Antigen: not known.

The TCR was taken from an adult in good health. The sequenced sample was peripheral blood, obtained on day 0 of AZD1222 vaccination. The chain employs TRBV14 and TRBJ1-4; 10 bases are a match to TRBD1. CDR3: CASSQTPGQGTEKLFF. CDR3 DNA: TGTGCCAGCAGCCAAACCCCGGGACAGGGGACTGAAAAACTGTTTTTT.